Described below is a single TCR beta chain sequence and its context. No antigen is known for it. The entry originates in a study of cytotoxic CD8 clonotypes in ibrutinib-treated CLL. Background on the study: After median approximately 70 months, approximately 14 stayed in remission, approximately 12 progressed; responses roughly 24 partial, 2 complete.

The CDR3 covers 13 residues. With 10 bases removed from V and 0 bases from J, the gap between germline ends came to 13 bases. Germline CDR1 and CDR2: MNHNS and SASEGT. Points from the study as a whole: There were few public clonotypes, and on treatment they contracted or stayed stable. Higher clonality was seen at ibrutinib response and a return toward baseline at progression. Clonality (at baseline) was higher than in age-matched healthy donors and tracked circulating CD8+ T-cell counts.

TCRdb's table, derived via immunoSEQ multiplex PCR, lists solely in-frame clones and lacks some. The data contain approximately 160,000 clones, nearly 90% of them singletons. Specimen: PBMCs, collected at disease progression, from a patient treated with ibrutinib. V is TRBV6-1 and J is TRBJ2-7; D possibly corresponds to TRBD2 (6 bases). This clonotype was obtained from a human donor with chronic lymphocytic leukemia. CDR3 sequence (DNA): TGTGCCACCAGAGACGGGAGCTCCTACGAGCAGTACTTC. As protein: CATRDGSSYEQYF.